Listed here are 2 T cell receptor beta chains from one sample, sequenced in a study of T cells in lung cancer brain metastases. Method: immunoSEQ multiplex PCR; TCRdb's copy keeps in-frame clones and lacks some. The sample holds roughly 5,000 clones, 84% seen once. Sequences were obtained from tumor tissue from the primary lung tumor. The receptor set was obtained from a woman aged 45-65 years with non-small cell lung cancer.

The chain employs TRBV11-2 and TRBJ2-7, with D possibly TRBD2 on 5 matching bases. There are 13 residues in the CDR3. The V end lost 7 bases, the J end lost 3 bases, and 13 bases lay between the germline ends. Germline CDR1 reads SGHAT; CDR2 reads FQNNGV. The CDR3 DNA sequence: TGTGCCAGCACCCCCGGGGTGGACTACGAGCAGTACTTC. Its protein is CASTPGVDYEQYF.

The chain joins TRBV2 to TRBJ2-7, with TRBD1 as a possible D gene (6 bases). The CDR3 has 16 residues. V lost 5 bases and J lost 2, with 19 bases in between. From germline, CDR1 is SNHLY and CDR2 FYNNEI. This chain's CDR3 is CASSRSPGTRPYEQYF. DNA for the CDR3: TGTGCCAGCAGTAGAAGCCCCGGGACACGGCCCTACGAGCAGTACTTC.